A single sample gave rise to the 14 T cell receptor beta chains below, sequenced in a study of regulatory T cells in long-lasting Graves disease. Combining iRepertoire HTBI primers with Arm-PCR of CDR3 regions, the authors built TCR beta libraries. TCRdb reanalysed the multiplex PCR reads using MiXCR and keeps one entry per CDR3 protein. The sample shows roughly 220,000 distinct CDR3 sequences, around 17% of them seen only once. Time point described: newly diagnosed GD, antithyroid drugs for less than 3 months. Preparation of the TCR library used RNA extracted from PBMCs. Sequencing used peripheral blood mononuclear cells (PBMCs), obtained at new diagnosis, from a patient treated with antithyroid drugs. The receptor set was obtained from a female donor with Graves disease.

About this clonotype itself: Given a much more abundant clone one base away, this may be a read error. The CDR3 is CASSVGGMNTEAFF. DNA for the CDR3: TGTGCCAGCAGCGTAGGGGGAATGAACACTGAAGCTTTCTTT. The chain combines TRBV9 with TRBJ1-1; the D is unclear. Germline V gene sequence: CDR1 SGDLS, CDR2 YYNGEE. The CDR3 contains 14 residues. Between the trimmed V and J ends, which lost 0 bases and 0 bases, there was a span of 6 bases.

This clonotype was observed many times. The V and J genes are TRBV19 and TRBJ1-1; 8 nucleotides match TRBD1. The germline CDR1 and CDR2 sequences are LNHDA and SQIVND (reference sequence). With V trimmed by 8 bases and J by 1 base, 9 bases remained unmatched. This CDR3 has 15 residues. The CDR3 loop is CASGAPGQENTEAFF. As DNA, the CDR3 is TGTGCCAGTGGAGCACCGGGACAGGAGAACACTGAAGCTTTCTTT.

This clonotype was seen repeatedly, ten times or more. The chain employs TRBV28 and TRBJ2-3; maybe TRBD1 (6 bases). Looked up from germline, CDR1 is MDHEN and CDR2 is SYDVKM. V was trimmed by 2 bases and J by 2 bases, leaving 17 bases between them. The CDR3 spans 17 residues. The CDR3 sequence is CASSLPSGQTFTDTQYF. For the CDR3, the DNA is TGTGCCAGCAGTTTACCGTCGGGACAAACATTCACAGATACGCAGTATTTT.

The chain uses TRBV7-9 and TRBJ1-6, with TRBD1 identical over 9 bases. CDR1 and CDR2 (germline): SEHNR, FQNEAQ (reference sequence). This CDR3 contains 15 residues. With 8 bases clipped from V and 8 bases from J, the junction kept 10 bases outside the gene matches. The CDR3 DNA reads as TGTGCCAGCGGAACCTTGGGACAGGGTTATTCACCCCTCCACTTT. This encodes CASGTLGQGYSPLHF.

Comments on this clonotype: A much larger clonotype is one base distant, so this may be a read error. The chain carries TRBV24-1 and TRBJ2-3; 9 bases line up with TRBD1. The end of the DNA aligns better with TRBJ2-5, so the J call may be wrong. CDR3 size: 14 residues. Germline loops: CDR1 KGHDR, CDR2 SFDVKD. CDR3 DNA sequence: TGTGCCACCAGTGATAAACAGGGGGCAGAGGCCCAGTACTTC. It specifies CATSDKQGAEAQYF.

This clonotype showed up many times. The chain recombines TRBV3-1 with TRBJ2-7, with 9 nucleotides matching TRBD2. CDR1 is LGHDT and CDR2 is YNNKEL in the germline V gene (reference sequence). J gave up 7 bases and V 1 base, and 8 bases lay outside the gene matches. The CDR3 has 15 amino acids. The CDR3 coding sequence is TGTGCCAGCAGCCAAGGGGGTAGCGGGAGCTGGGAGCAGTACTTC. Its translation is CASSQGGSGSWEQYF.

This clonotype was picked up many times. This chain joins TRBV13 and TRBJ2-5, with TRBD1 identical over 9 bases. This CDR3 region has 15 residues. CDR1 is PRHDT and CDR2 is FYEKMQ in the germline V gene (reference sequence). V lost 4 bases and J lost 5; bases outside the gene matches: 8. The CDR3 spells CASSSTDRGIETQYF. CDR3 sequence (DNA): TGTGCCAGCAGCTCGACGGACAGGGGAATTGAGACCCAGTACTTC.

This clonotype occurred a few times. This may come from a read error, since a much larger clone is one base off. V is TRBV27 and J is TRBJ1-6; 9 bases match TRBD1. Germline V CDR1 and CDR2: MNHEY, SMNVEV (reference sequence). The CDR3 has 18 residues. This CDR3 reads CASSLEVIGTGLVSPPHF. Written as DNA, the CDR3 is TGTGCCAGCAGTTTAGAGGTTATCGGGACAGGGTTGGTTTCACCCCCCCACTTT.

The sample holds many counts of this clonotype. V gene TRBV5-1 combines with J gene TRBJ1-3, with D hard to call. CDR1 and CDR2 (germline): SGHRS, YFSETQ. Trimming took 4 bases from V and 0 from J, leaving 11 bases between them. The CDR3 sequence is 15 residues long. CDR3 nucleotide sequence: TGCGCCAGCAGCCGAGACGGCAACTCTGGAAACACCATATATTTT. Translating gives CASSRDGNSGNTIYF.

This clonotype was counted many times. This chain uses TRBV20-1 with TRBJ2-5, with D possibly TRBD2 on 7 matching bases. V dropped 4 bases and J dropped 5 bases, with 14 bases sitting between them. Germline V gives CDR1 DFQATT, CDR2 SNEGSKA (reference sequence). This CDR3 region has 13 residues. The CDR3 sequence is CSANGGRWETQYF. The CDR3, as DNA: TGCAGTGCTAACGGGGGGCGTTGGGAGACCCAGTACTTC.

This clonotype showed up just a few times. CDR3 nucleotide sequence: TGTGCCACCAGCAGAGTGGTCGGAAGGAATCAGCCCCAGCATTTT. This codes for CATSRVVGRNQPQHF. V is TRBV15 and J is TRBJ1-5; no clear D gene. CDR3 length equals 15 residues. Trimming cost V 1 base and J 4 bases, with 11 bases left between them. Germline V gene sequence: CDR1 LNHNV, CDR2 YYDKDF (reference sequence). Supplemented by reference TRBV15 and TRBJ1-5, the full variable domain reads DAMVIQNPRYQVTQFGKPVTLSCSQTLNHNVMYWYQQKSSQAPKLLFHYYDKDFNNEADTPDNFQSRRPNTSFCFLDIRSPGLGDTAMYLCATSRVVGRNQPQHFGDGTRLSIL.

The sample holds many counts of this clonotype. In DNA form, the CDR3 reads TGCAGTGCTGTCGACCCCCTAGGGGAGGCAGATACGCAGTATTTT. This sequence encodes CSAVDPLGEADTQYF. The V call is TRBV20-1, the J call TRBJ2-3; TRBD2 is a possible D gene (6 bases). Germline values: CDR1 DFQATT, CDR2 SNEGSKA (reference sequence). The CDR3 loop spans 15 amino acids. Trimming left V 5 bases short and J 4 bases short, with 19 bases between.

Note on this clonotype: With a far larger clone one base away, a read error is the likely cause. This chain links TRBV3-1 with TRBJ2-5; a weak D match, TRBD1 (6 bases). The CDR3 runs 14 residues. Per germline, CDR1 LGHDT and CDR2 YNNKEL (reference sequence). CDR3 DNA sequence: TGTGCCAGCAGCGTAGCCCTGGGACAAGAGGCCCAGTACTTC. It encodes CASSVALGQEAQYF.

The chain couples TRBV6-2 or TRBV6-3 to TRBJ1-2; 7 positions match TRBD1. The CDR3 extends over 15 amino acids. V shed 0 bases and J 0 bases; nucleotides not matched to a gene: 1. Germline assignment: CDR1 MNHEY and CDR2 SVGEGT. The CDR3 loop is CASSYSGTANYGYTF. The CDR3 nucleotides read TGTGCCAGCAGTTACTCTGGGACAGCTAACTATGGCTACACCTTC.